This T cell receptor (beta chain) was observed in a study of T cell responses to AZD1222 COVID-19 vaccine. The study's findings and limits: Of the AZD1222 recipients, only five or six were seropositive at baseline.

For this clone: Its antigen is unidentified.

Using immunoSEQ multiplex PCR, the repertoire was profiled, and TCRdb retains in-frame clones only, with some absent. In the table there are about 180,000 clones, around nine tenths of which are singletons. Sample: peripheral blood, taken 28 days after the second AZD1222 dose. This clonotype was obtained from an adult who received the AZD1222 COVID-19 vaccine.

In DNA, the CDR3 is TGTGCCAGCAGTGACCAGGGGTCCGCAGATACGCAGTATTTT. It yields the protein CASSDQGSADTQYF. This chain links TRBV2 with TRBJ2-3, with D possibly matching TRBD1 (6 bases). The CDR3 covers 14 residues. Germline CDR1 and CDR2: SNHLY and FYNNEI. The V end lost 3 bases, the J end lost 4 bases, and 11 bases lay between the germline ends.